This TCR beta chain was found in a study of T cell responses to AZD1222 COVID-19 vaccine. This clone was seen only a few times. Data came from immunoSEQ multiplex PCR; TCRdb stores just in-frame clones and leaves some out. The repertoire holds around 130,000 clones, with 80% to 90% as singletons. V lost 3 bases and J 6 bases, leaving 9 bases between the germline ends. The CDR3 runs to 14 residues. The germline gives CDR1 SNHLY, CDR2 FYNNEI. Sequencing was performed on peripheral blood, taken on day 0 of AZD1222 vaccination. The rearrangement uses TRBV2 and TRBJ1-6; possible D gene TRBD1, 5 bases. The receptor was isolated from an adult in good health. CDR3: CASSETEINSPLHF. Here the CDR3 DNA reads TGTGCCAGCAGTGAGACAGAAATTAATTCACCCCTCCACTTT.